The 14 T cell receptor beta chains below were found in one sample sequenced in a study of glioma-infiltrating T cells. Using RNA template, CDR3s of TCR alpha and beta were amplified with iRepertoire arm-PCR. From the multiplex PCR reads, TCRdb called clonotypes with MiXCR, one entry per CDR3 protein. The sample lists approximately 190,000 distinct CDR3 sequences; approximately 30% were seen once. Sequenced material: glioma tissue, nonneoplastic brain tissue, or PBMCs (not recorded which). The source of these receptors is a human donor with low-grade glioma or glioblastoma, undergoing nonglioma brain surgery, or in good health (not recorded which).

This clonotype was counted ten times or more. The chain has TRBV7-2 and TRBJ1-3; tentatively, D is TRBD1 (6 bases). Trimming stripped 1 base from V and 3 bases from J, with 10 bases between. This CDR3 comprises 15 residues. Germline lookup yields CDR1 SGHTA and CDR2 FQGNSA. Here the CDR3 reads CASSLVQGFGNTIYF. CDR3 DNA sequence: TGTGCCAGCAGCTTAGTACAGGGATTTGGAAACACCATATATTTT.

This clonotype was observed at least ten times. The junction shows a germline mismatch at one end, possibly a read error. The chain is built from TRBV7-7 and TRBJ2-5; D call uncertain. The germline CDR1 and CDR2 sequences are SSHAT and FNYEAQ (reference sequence). There are 13 residues in the CDR3. The CDR3 sequence is CASSLVGSETQYF. In nucleotides, the CDR3 is TGTGCTAGCAGCTTAGTAGGGTCGGAGACCCAGTACTTC.

With respect to this clonotype: This clone may be a read error of a much larger clone one base away. The genes are TRBV18 and TRBJ2-1, with no clear D. CDR1 is KGHSH and CDR2 is LQKENI in the germline V gene. There are 14 residues in the CDR3. CDR3 protein: CASSPPDGPNKQSF. In DNA, the CDR3 is TGTGCCAGCTCACCACCGGACGGCCCGAATAAGCAGTCCTTC.

This clonotype was picked up many times. The chain couples TRBV27 to TRBJ2-1; perhaps TRBD2 as D (6 bases). The V gene's germline CDR1 is MNHEY and CDR2 SMNVEV (reference sequence). The CDR3 is made up of 17 amino acids. Trimming removed 0 bases at V and 8 bases at J, with 20 bases between. The CDR3 DNA reads as TGTGCCAGCAGTTTATCCGGGGGACGGGAGCTAGGGGATGAGCAGTTCTTC. Its translation is CASSLSGGRELGDEQFF.

There are many counts of this clonotype. The chain links TRBV7-9 to TRBJ2-3; D is undetermined. V was cut by 8 bases and J by 0 bases, with 12 bases left in between. The germline V gene encodes CDR1 SEHNR and CDR2 FQNEAQ (reference sequence). CDR3 size: 14 residues. In DNA, the CDR3 is TGTGCCAGCCCGGACGGTACTAGCACAGATACGCAGTATTTT. Its translation: CASPDGTSTDTQYF.

This clonotype was seen many times. The V and J genes are TRBV20-1 and TRBJ1-3; 9 bases match TRBD1. V was clipped by 5 bases and J by 0 bases; unmatched bases: 8. CDR1 is DFQATT, CDR2 SNEGSKA, per germline (reference sequence). CDR3 length: 16 amino acids. CDR3 in amino acids: CSARPGTGFSGNTIYF. The CDR3 region has the DNA TGCAGTGCTCGTCCCGGGACAGGGTTCTCTGGAAACACCATATATTTT.

This clonotype has a count of ten or more. The chain is built from TRBV7-2 and TRBJ2-1; 9 positions agree with TRBD2. The V segment lost 5 bases and the J segment 12 bases; nucleotides outside the gene matches: 11. Looked up from germline, CDR1 is SGHTA and CDR2 is FQGNSA. CDR3 size: 14 residues. CDR3 residues: CASSVPEAGGRQFF. CDR3 nucleotide sequence: TGTGCCAGCAGCGTCCCCGAGGCGGGAGGGAGGCAGTTCTTC.

This clonotype was observed at least ten times. The rearrangement links TRBV20-1 to TRBJ2-7; 8 nucleotides match TRBD2. Unmatched junction bases numbered 10, after V lost 0 bases and J lost 6 bases. The CDR3 has 15 residues. From germline, CDR1 is DFQATT and CDR2 SNEGSKA (reference sequence). Here the CDR3 DNA reads TGCAGTGCTAGAGAAGGGGGGACTAGTCGGCGCGAGCAGTACTTC. Translating gives CSAREGGTSRREQYF.

The chain combines TRBV29-1 with TRBJ2-7, with no clear D. Germline CDR1 reads SQVTM; CDR2 reads ANQGSEA. Trimming stripped 8 bases from V and 3 bases from J, with 14 bases between. The CDR3 is made up of 12 amino acids. The CDR3 loop is CSFRRSNYEQYF. The CDR3 DNA is TGCAGCTTTCGCAGGTCCAACTACGAGCAGTACTTC.

This chain uses TRBV19 with TRBJ2-1; 8 nucleotides line up with TRBD1. Germline lookup yields CDR1 LNHDA and CDR2 SQIVND (reference sequence). CDR3 length: 14 amino acids. After removal of 2 bases from V and 9 bases from J, the junction contained 6 bases not matched to a gene. As DNA, the CDR3 is TGTGCCAGTAGTATACTATCGACAGGGGCTGAGCAGTTCTTC. Translating gives CASSILSTGAEQFF.

This clonotype was seen more than once but under ten times. The V gene is TRBV4-1, the J gene TRBJ2-5; D not certain. Trimming took 4 bases from V and 5 from J, leaving 11 bases between them. CDR1 is MGHRA and CDR2 is YSYEKL in the germline V gene. The CDR3 runs 13 residues. As DNA, the CDR3 is TGCGCCAGCAGCCCCCTGCCCAGGGAGACCCAGTACTTC. Residues: CASSPLPRETQYF.

The chain recombines TRBV9 with TRBJ1-5; maybe TRBD1 (5 bases). Trimming took off 3 bases at V and 7 bases at J, with 17 bases between the two ends. The CDR3 runs 15 residues. Germline assignment: CDR1 SGDLS and CDR2 YYNGEE. DNA of the CDR3: TGTGCCAGCAGCGCCTTCGGGACCGCGGGCCAGCCCCAGCATTTT. It codes for CASSAFGTAGQPQHF.

This clonotype was seen at least ten times. The chain employs TRBV7-2 and TRBJ2-1; a weak D match, TRBD1 (7 bases). CDR1 and CDR2 from the germline V gene are SGHTA and FQGNSA. The CDR3 consists of 15 residues. V was trimmed by 1 base and J by 4 bases, leaving 11 bases between them. CDR3 in DNA: TGTGCCAGCAGCTTAGGACAGGGAGGTTACAATGAGCAGTTCTTC. This translates into CASSLGQGGYNEQFF. The full variable domain, with the rest looked up from reference TRBV7-2 and TRBJ2-1, is GAGVSQSPSNKVTEKGKDVELRCDPISGHTALYWYRQSLGQGLEFLIYFQGNSAPDKSGLPSDRFSAERTGGSVSTLTIQRTQQEDSAVYLCASSLGQGGYNEQFFGPGTRLTVL.

The rearrangement links TRBV29-1 to TRBJ2-7; 7 bases line up with TRBD1. Trimming at V came to 7 bases and at J to 0 bases, leaving 6 bases not matched to a gene. In germline, CDR1 is SQVTM, CDR2 ANQGSEA. The CDR3 length is 13 residues. CDR3 sequence: CSAAGTASYEQYF. CDR3 coding DNA: TGCAGCGCCGCCGGGACAGCCTCCTACGAGCAGTACTTC.